This T cell receptor (beta chain) was sequenced during a study of monozygotic twins with inflammatory bowel disease. Study conclusions and caveats: With inverse Simpson as the measure, TCRbeta diversity was lower in IBD patients than in healthy co-twins. Repertoire similarity matched across concordant and discordant twins, perhaps owing to limited power. Support was absent for any single strong signal or clonotype linked to IBD. The authors note that differing immunosuppressive treatments may have added variability to patient repertoires.

The CDR3 contains 11 residues. CDR1 is MDHEN, CDR2 SYDVKM, per germline. Reprocessing the 5' RACE reads, TCRdb reports a single entry for every CDR3 protein and omits DNA. Its table records about 420,000 distinct CDR3 sequences. As concerns this clonotype: What it recognizes is unknown.

The sample consisted of blood. The V gene is TRBV28, the J gene TRBJ2-7; TCRdb calls TRBD1, which cannot be checked without DNA. The sequence derives from a human donor with ulcerative colitis or Crohn's disease, or a healthy co-twin of an affected twin (not recorded which). This chain's CDR3 is CASSFGQGKYF. Drawing the rest from reference TRBV28 and TRBJ2-7, the complete variable domain is DVKVTQSSRYLVKRTGEKVFLECVQDMDHENMFWYRQDPGLGLRLIYFSYDVKMKEKGDIPEGYSVSREKKERFSLILESASTNQTSMYLCASSFGQGKYFGPGTRLTVT.